The 7 T cell receptor beta chains given below trace back to one sample, sequenced in a study of monozygotic twins with inflammatory bowel disease. Each CDR3 protein gets one entry in TCRdb, which reprocessed the 5' RACE reads and gives no DNA. This sample carries hundreds of thousands of distinct CDR3 sequences, with 2.4% going to the ten biggest clones. The source material was blood. Receptors originate from a human donor with ulcerative colitis or Crohn's disease, or a healthy co-twin of an affected twin (not recorded which).

The chain couples TRBV20-1 to TRBJ2-7. This CDR3 region has 12 residues. Germline loops: CDR1 DFQATT, CDR2 SNEGSKA (reference sequence). The CDR3 protein is CSASLGTYEQYF.

The CDR3 here is CASSRDRAEAFF. The chain joins TRBV5-6 to TRBJ1-1; TCRdb's assignment of TRBD1 cannot be checked, as there is no DNA. The CDR3 consists of 12 residues. Germline V gene sequence: CDR1 SGHDT, CDR2 YYEEEE.

This chain uses TRBV5-1 with TRBJ2-1; lacking DNA, the TRBD2 call made by TCRdb goes unchecked. The CDR3 has 16 residues. CDR1 SGHRS and CDR2 YFSETQ come from the germline V gene. CDR3 protein: CASSFDPLGIYNEQFF.

This chain connects TRBV7-3 to TRBJ2-5; TCRdb's D call of TRBD2 is untestable without DNA. The V gene's germline CDR1 is SGHTA and CDR2 FQGTGA. The CDR3 sequence is 16 residues long. This CDR3 reads CASSLGLATAQETQYF.

The rearrangement links TRBV18 to TRBJ2-1; TCRdb lists TRBD1, though no DNA is available to test this call. Germline assignment: CDR1 KGHSH and CDR2 LQKENI. The CDR3 contains 16 residues. Here the CDR3 reads CASSPGQVDPYNEQFF.

The rearrangement links TRBV19 to TRBJ1-5; there is no DNA to check the TCRdb D call of TRBD1. In germline, CDR1 is LNHDA, CDR2 SQIVND (reference sequence). This CDR3 spans 16 amino acids. CDR3 sequence: CASSRTGGYSNQPQHF.

The chain is built from TRBV20-1 and TRBJ1-2. The CDR3 consists of 14 residues. Germline CDR1 DFQATT, CDR2 SNEGSKA (reference sequence). The CDR3 loop reads CSARDHDILYGYTF.